These 27 T cell receptor beta chains share one sample of origin, sequenced in a study of T cells in Graves' hyperthyroidism and ophthalmopathy. The TCR beta CDR3 regions underwent amplification using RNA transcripts as the source. When the TCR CDR3 underwent first-round RT-PCR, the HTBI primer set was used. One entry per CDR3 protein results from TCRdb running MiXCR on the multiplex PCR reads. The sample has hundreds of thousands of distinct CDR3 sequences; about 15% are singletons. The sample taken for sequencing was blood. These receptors were obtained from a woman between 35 and 50 years old with Graves' ophthalmopathy.

This clonotype was seen once. V is TRBV6-1 and J is TRBJ2-7; possibly TRBD1 or TRBD2 for D (5 bases each). CDR3 length: 15 residues. Looked up from germline, CDR1 is MNHNS and CDR2 is SASEGT. Trimming shortened V by 6 bases and J by 6 bases, and 21 bases separated the two germline ends. CDR3 sequence (DNA): TGTGCCAGCAGCAAAACCACCGGGACCTCGGTCGAGCAGTACTTC. Its protein product is CASSKTTGTSVEQYF.

This clonotype was counted between two and nine times. The chain employs TRBV15 and TRBJ2-2, with TRBD1 matching over 10 bases. V gave up 7 bases and J gave up 4 bases; unmatched junction bases: 6. This CDR3 is built from 15 residues. CDR1 and CDR2 (germline): LNHNV, YYDKDF (reference sequence). The CDR3 is CATNTGTGATGELFF. The CDR3 DNA sequence: TGTGCCACCAACACCGGGACAGGGGCCACCGGGGAGCTGTTTTTT.

The rearrangement uses TRBV24-1 and TRBJ2-2; a possible D gene is TRBD2 (5 bases). The germline V and J ends were trimmed by 7 bases and 6 bases, with 8 bases remaining between them. From germline, CDR1 is KGHDR and CDR2 SFDVKD. The CDR3 is 12 amino acids. CDR3 amino acids: CATSPEAGELFF. Written as DNA, the CDR3 is TGTGCCACCAGCCCGGAGGCCGGGGAGCTGTTTTTT.

This clonotype came up many times. V and J are TRBV6-1 and TRBJ1-5; D is undetermined. V shed 0 bases and J shed 3 bases, with 9 bases lying between them. This CDR3 has 15 residues. The germline V gene has CDR1 MNHNS and CDR2 SASEGT. The CDR3 protein is CASSEAGEFNQPQHF. CDR3 DNA: TGTGCCAGCAGTGAAGCCGGGGAGTTCAATCAGCCCCAGCATTTT.

There are a few counts of this clonotype. The V and J genes are TRBV19 and TRBJ1-5; 8 nucleotides match TRBD1. V shed 6 bases and J 0 bases; nucleotides not matched to a gene: 7. CDR3 length equals 16 residues. Germline CDR1 LNHDA, CDR2 SQIVND (reference sequence). The CDR3 loop is CASSPGTGNSNQPQHF. CDR3 nucleotide sequence: TGTGCCAGTAGCCCAGGGACAGGCAATAGCAATCAGCCCCAGCATTTT.

Ten or more counts support this clonotype. This chain joins TRBV27 and TRBJ1-1; D is unresolved. Germline lookup yields CDR1 MNHEY and CDR2 SMNVEV (reference sequence). This CDR3 has 15 amino acids. Trimming removed 4 bases from V and 1 base from J, with 13 bases in between. CDR3 in amino acids: CASSSAGAGNTEAFF. CDR3 coding DNA: TGTGCCAGCAGTTCCGCGGGAGCGGGGAACACTGAAGCTTTCTTT.

There are a few counts of this clonotype. The genes are TRBV12-3 or TRBV12-4 and TRBJ2-7, with 12 bases matching TRBD2. The CDR3 loop spans 16 amino acids. J lost 5 bases, V lost 5 bases, and 10 bases had no gene match. CDR3 sequence: CASSNLLAGGPNEQYF. Here the CDR3 DNA reads TGTGCCAGCAGTAACCTACTAGCGGGAGGCCCCAACGAGCAGTACTTC.

Only a few counts were recorded for this clonotype. V is TRBV30 and J is TRBJ2-2; 8 nucleotides align to TRBD2. Germline V gene data show CDR1 as GTSNPN and CDR2 as SVGIG (reference sequence). Trimming at V came to 2 bases and at J to 3 bases, leaving 5 bases not matched to a gene. CDR3 length: 15 residues. CDR3 nucleotide sequence: TGTGCCTGGAGTTTTATAGCGGGGTACACCGGGGAGCTGTTTTTT. Amino acid sequence: CAWSFIAGYTGELFF. The full variable domain, rest sourced from reference TRBV30 and TRBJ2-2, is SQTIHQWPATLVQPVGSPLSLECTVEGTSNPNLYWYRQAAGRGLQLLFYSVGIGQISSEVPQNLSASRPQDRQFILSSKKLLLSDSGFYLCAWSFIAGYTGELFFGEGSRLTVL.

The CDR3 region is CASSLLAGGPGTGELFF. The CDR3 coding sequence is TGTGCCAGCAGTTTATTGGCGGGAGGGCCGGGGACCGGGGAGCTGTTTTTT. V is TRBV28 and J is TRBJ2-2; 9 nucleotides align to TRBD2. The germline CDR1 and CDR2 sequences are MDHEN and SYDVKM. Trimming cost V 1 base and J 5 bases; bases outside gene matches: 8. The CDR3 spans 17 residues. Full variable domain (missing parts from reference TRBV28 and TRBJ2-2): DVKVTQSSRYLVKRTGEKVFLECVQDMDHENMFWYRQDPGLGLRLIYFSYDVKMKEKGDIPEGYSVSREKKERFSLILESASTNQTSMYLCASSLLAGGPGTGELFFGEGSRLTVL.

This clonotype has at least ten counts. The chain employs TRBV6-1 and TRBJ2-7, with no clear D. The CDR3 has 11 residues. The V end was cut by 8 bases, the J end by 3 bases, with 8 bases between. Germline V gives CDR1 MNHNS, CDR2 SASEGT. CDR3 residues: CASLLNYEQYF. CDR3 nucleotides: TGTGCCAGCCTTCTTAACTACGAGCAGTACTTC.

This clonotype has a count of ten or more. The genes are TRBV24-1 and TRBJ2-7; 8 bases agree with TRBD1. The germline V gene encodes CDR1 KGHDR and CDR2 SFDVKD. Trimming took 2 bases from V and 4 from J; bases not matched to a gene: 3. The CDR3 contains 14 residues. Here the CDR3 DNA reads TGTGCCACCAGTGATTCGGGACAGGAATACGAGCAGTACTTC. This translates into CATSDSGQEYEQYF.

Ten or more counts support this clonotype. The V call is TRBV24-1, the J call TRBJ2-5; 13 bases line up with TRBD2. Germline V gene sequence: CDR1 KGHDR, CDR2 SFDVKD. This CDR3 has 15 amino acids. V trimming: 8 bases; J trimming: 2 bases; junction bases outside the gene matches: 4. CDR3 DNA: TGTGCCACCAAGGGGACTAGCGGGGCACAAGAGACCCAGTACTTC. Translating it yields CATKGTSGAQETQYF.

The rearrangement joins TRBV7-2 to TRBJ2-2, with D possibly matching TRBD2 (5 bases). The V gene lost 5 bases and the J gene lost 0 bases, with 10 bases spanning the gap. This CDR3 has 15 residues. In germline, CDR1 is SGHTA, CDR2 FQGNSA. The CDR3 region is CASSRGIANTGELFF. The DNA of the CDR3 is TGTGCCAGCAGCCGAGGGATCGCGAACACCGGGGAGCTGTTTTTT.

This clonotype has more than one count but fewer than ten. The J gene is TRBJ2-5, the V gene TRBV7-2; possibly TRBD2 for D (6 bases). Trimming removed 5 bases at V and 1 base at J, with 11 bases between. This CDR3 is 14 amino acids long. Germline assignment: CDR1 SGHTA and CDR2 FQGNSA. The CDR3 protein is CASSLGTFQETQYF. The CDR3 DNA reads as TGTGCCAGCAGCCTGGGGACTTTCCAAGAGACCCAGTACTTC.

This clonotype was seen ten or more times. The rearrangement uses TRBV24-1 and TRBJ1-2; D gene uncertain. V shed 3 bases and J shed 7 bases, with 17 bases lying between them. The CDR3 has 15 amino acids. The germline gives CDR1 KGHDR, CDR2 SFDVKD. CDR3 protein: CATSDQTAGIGGYTF. CDR3 in DNA: TGTGCCACCAGTGATCAAACGGCGGGGATCGGTGGCTACACCTTC.

This clonotype was recorded at least ten times. V and J are TRBV5-5 and TRBJ2-5, with no clear D. The length of the CDR3 is 14 residues. Germline CDR1 and CDR2: SGHKS and YYEKEE (reference sequence). V lost 3 bases and J lost 4, with 13 bases in between. The CDR3 here is CASSSGPPSETQYF. CDR3 coding DNA: TGTGCCAGCAGCTCCGGTCCCCCCTCAGAGACCCAGTACTTC.

This clonotype was recorded many times. The rearrangement links TRBV6-5 to TRBJ1-1, with D possibly TRBD1 on 5 matching bases. Per the germline V gene, CDR1 is MNHEY and CDR2 is SVGAGI. This CDR3 spans 15 amino acids. Trimming took 2 bases from V and 0 from J, leaving 10 bases between them. CDR3 region: CASSYGGMLNTEAFF. The CDR3 nucleotides are TGTGCCAGCAGTTACGGGGGGATGCTGAACACTGAAGCTTTCTTT.

This clonotype was recorded many times. The rearrangement joins TRBV20-1 to TRBJ2-2, with 12 bases fitting TRBD1. Germline V gene lookup returns CDR1 DFQATT and CDR2 SNEGSKA (reference sequence). The CDR3 consists of 18 residues. J gave up 0 bases and V 0 bases, and 5 bases lay outside the gene matches. As DNA, the CDR3 is TGCAGTGCTAGAGATCCGGGACAGGGGGCCCCGAACACCGGGGAGCTGTTTTTT. This sequence encodes CSARDPGQGAPNTGELFF.

This clonotype has ten or more counts. V gene TRBV6-1 combines with J gene TRBJ1-1; D possibly corresponds to TRBD1 (5 bases). The CDR3 is 15 amino acids. Trimming cost V 3 bases and J 5 bases, with 16 bases left between them. CDR1 is MNHNS, CDR2 SASEGT, per germline. The CDR3 DNA reads as TGTGCCAGCAGTGACAGGGTACGAGGAGGGACTGAAGCTTTCTTT. This codes for CASSDRVRGGTEAFF.

This clonotype was seen many times. The V and J genes are TRBV12-3 or TRBV12-4 and TRBJ1-1, with unresolved D. The CDR3 runs to 10 residues. The germline V and J ends were trimmed by 9 bases and 7 bases, with 9 bases remaining between them. The CDR3 sequence is CASAEGEAFF. In DNA, the CDR3 is TGTGCCAGTGCGGAGGGTGAAGCTTTCTTT.

This clonotype was counted ten times or more. The chain links TRBV29-1 to TRBJ2-7; TRBD1 matches at 9 bases. Germline trimming cut 6 bases from V and 2 bases from J; bases unmatched to any gene: 8. Germline CDR1 reads SQVTM; CDR2 reads ANQGSEA. The CDR3 length is 14 residues. The CDR3: CSVKQGATTYEQYF. CDR3 in DNA: TGCAGCGTAAAACAGGGGGCCACAACCTACGAGCAGTACTTC.

CDR3 sequence reads: CASSPRDITYEQYF. The CDR3 DNA is TGTGCCAGCTCACCCCGGGACATCACCTACGAGCAGTACTTC. V gene TRBV18 combines with J gene TRBJ2-7; tentative D call: TRBD1 (6 bases). Germline assignment: CDR1 KGHSH and CDR2 LQKENI. Trimming took off 3 bases at V and 2 bases at J, with 11 bases between the two ends. The CDR3 extends over 14 amino acids.

This clonotype has more than one count but fewer than ten. The rearrangement links TRBV19 to TRBJ2-2; tentative D call: TRBD1 (5 bases). This CDR3 is built from 15 residues. Trimming shortened V by 5 bases and J by 5 bases, and 15 bases separated the two germline ends. CDR1 and CDR2 from the germline V gene are LNHDA and SQIVND (reference sequence). CDR3 in amino acids: CASSADLDRTGELFF. CDR3 nucleotides: TGTGCCAGTAGTGCCGACCTAGACAGAACCGGGGAGCTGTTTTTT.

The CDR3: CASSPKGFEAFF. The CDR3 nucleotides are TGTGCCAGCAGTCCCAAAGGGTTTGAAGCTTTCTTT. V gene TRBV28 combines with J gene TRBJ1-1; D ambiguous. Trimming took off 5 bases at V and 7 bases at J, with 11 bases between the two ends. The CDR3 runs to 12 residues. From germline, CDR1 is MDHEN and CDR2 SYDVKM.

This clonotype was observed many times. This chain joins TRBV28 and TRBJ1-1; a weak D match, TRBD1 (6 bases). This CDR3 comprises 11 residues. Trimming stripped 9 bases from V and 4 bases from J, with 9 bases between. Germline values: CDR1 MDHEN, CDR2 SYDVKM. CDR3 loop: CASTGPTEAFF. CDR3 nucleotides: TGTGCCAGTACAGGGCCCACTGAAGCTTTCTTT.

This clonotype was seen a handful of times. The chain uses TRBV11-1 and TRBJ1-6; D remains unclear. V lost 5 bases and J 6 bases, leaving 11 bases between the germline ends. This CDR3 has 14 amino acids. CDR1 and CDR2 (germline): SGHAT, FQDESV (reference sequence). In nucleotides, the CDR3 is TGTGCCAGCAGCCCGGGATTCGGTAATTCACCCCTCCACTTT. This codes for CASSPGFGNSPLHF.

The chain recombines TRBV15 with TRBJ1-2; D uncertain. The CDR3 consists of 12 residues. CDR1 and CDR2 (germline): LNHNV, YYDKDF (reference sequence). The V and J ends lost 0 bases and 10 bases respectively, with 9 bases between them. The CDR3 protein is CATSRDFGDYTF. CDR3 DNA: TGTGCCACCAGCAGAGATTTCGGGGACTACACCTTC.